One and the same sample provided the 32 T cell receptor beta chains below, sequenced in a study of CXCR3-negative and CXCR3-positive naive CD8 T cells. Study-wide results and limits: CXCR3-positive naive cells carried more hydrophobic TRB CDR3s than CXCR3-negative ones.

Antigen specificity for these receptors is unknown. cDNA libraries for TRB were generated by 5' RACE incorporating UMI labels. TCRdb derives one entry per CDR3 protein from the 5' RACE reads, leaving out DNA. Here the sample table reports 150,000 to 180,000 distinct CDR3 sequences. Sequenced sample: naive CXCR3+ CD8+ T cells from blood. Regarding subset: CD45RO-CCR7+CD27+CD95- naive CD8+ T cells expressing CXCR3 (TNR3+). Receptor source: a human donor in good health. Some clones in this sample may be carry-over from other donors' samples.

V and J are TRBV4-1 and TRBJ2-7; TCRdb reports TRBD1, a call that lacks DNA to check it against. Germline values: CDR1 MGHRA, CDR2 YSYEKL. The CDR3 is 14 amino acids. CDR3 sequence: CASSPPGQAHEQYF.

The rearrangement uses TRBV20-1 and TRBJ2-7; TCRdb gives TRBD1 as the D gene, but with no DNA this cannot be confirmed. The CDR3 covers 13 residues. The germline V gene encodes CDR1 DFQATT and CDR2 SNEGSKA (reference sequence). CDR3 sequence reads: CSARPSVTGEQYF.

The rearrangement uses TRBV15 and TRBJ2-1; without DNA, the TCRdb call of TRBD2 cannot be checked. Germline CDR1 LNHNV, CDR2 YYDKDF (reference sequence). CDR3 length: 13 amino acids. CDR3 protein: CATRILAGNEQFF.

This chain uses TRBV6-2 or TRBV6-3 with TRBJ2-1; the D call from TCRdb, TRBD2, cannot be confirmed without DNA. This CDR3 is built from 16 residues. Per the germline V gene, CDR1 is MNHEY and CDR2 is SVGEGT. The CDR3: CASSSTGGPFYNEQFF.

The chain recombines TRBV6-6 with TRBJ2-3; TCRdb calls TRBD2, which cannot be checked without DNA. The CDR3 is 18 residues long. Looked up from germline, CDR1 is MNHNY and CDR2 is SVGAGI (reference sequence). This CDR3 reads CASSYRPRVAASTDTQYF.

CDR3 residues: CASSDGLRRRSYEQYF. V gene TRBV7-9 combines with J gene TRBJ2-7. The CDR3 has 16 amino acids. Looked up from germline, CDR1 is SEHNR and CDR2 is FQNEAQ (reference sequence).

The V and J genes are TRBV28 and TRBJ2-1; without DNA, the TCRdb call of TRBD2 cannot be checked. Per germline, CDR1 MDHEN and CDR2 SYDVKM. The CDR3 contains 18 residues. CDR3 residues: CASSLGLAGGPWANEQFF.

This chain connects TRBV7-3 to TRBJ1-2; as DNA is missing, the TRBD1 call by TCRdb cannot be tested. Germline assignment: CDR1 SGHTA and CDR2 FQGTGA. This CDR3 contains 17 residues. The CDR3 region is CASSLTPDRGANYGYTF.

This chain joins TRBV27 and TRBJ2-7; the TCRdb call, TRBD1, lacks DNA for checking. The length of the CDR3 is 14 residues. Germline-derived CDR1 and CDR2 are MNHEY and SMNVEV (reference sequence). Here the CDR3 reads CASKWRGISYEQYF.

The CDR3 sequence is CASRSGGTYEQYF. The J gene is TRBJ2-7, the V gene TRBV7-9; TCRdb names TRBD2, which stays unverified in the absence of DNA. The CDR3 covers 13 residues. From germline, CDR1 is SEHNR and CDR2 FQNEAQ (reference sequence).

The chain carries TRBV4-2 and TRBJ1-4. The CDR3 has 15 amino acids. Germline CDR1 is LGHNA and CDR2 is YNFKEQ. The CDR3 loop is CASSQDSGGGEKLFF.

The rearrangement uses TRBV15 and TRBJ2-1. There are 17 residues in the CDR3. CDR1 and CDR2 (germline): LNHNV, YYDKDF (reference sequence). This CDR3 is CATSSSQSGRLYNEQFF.

The V and J genes are TRBV2 and TRBJ2-2; TCRdb indicates TRBD2, and absent DNA this call remains unverified. From germline, CDR1 is SNHLY and CDR2 FYNNEI. The CDR3 has 16 amino acids. CDR3 amino acids: CASSEKIGRITGELFF.

The genes are TRBV2 and TRBJ2-3; TCRdb's D call of TRBD2 is untestable without DNA. In germline, CDR1 is SNHLY, CDR2 FYNNEI. The CDR3 contains 17 residues. CDR3 sequence reads: CASSDWAGQLGSDTQYF. Looking up the rest from reference TRBV2 and TRBJ2-3 gives the full variable domain: EPEVTQTPSHQVTQMGQEVILRCVPISNHLYFYWYRQILGQKVEFLVSFYNNEISEKSEIFDDQFSVERPDGSNFTLKIRSTKLEDSAMYFCASSDWAGQLGSDTQYFGPGTRLTVL.

The V and J genes are TRBV11-2 and TRBJ2-1; TCRdb calls TRBD2, which cannot be checked without DNA. In germline, CDR1 is SGHAT, CDR2 FQNNGV. The CDR3 has 18 residues. The CDR3 protein is CASTQAAGGPGSYNEQFF.

The chain joins TRBV6-4 to TRBJ2-1; TCRdb's assignment of TRBD2 cannot be checked, as there is no DNA. CDR3 length: 15 amino acids. Germline V gene lookup returns CDR1 MRHNA and CDR2 SNTAGT. CDR3 amino acids: CASSVLAGADNEQFF.

The chain's CDR3 is CASSGKSRDRDGYTF. The V call is TRBV12-3 or TRBV12-4, the J call TRBJ1-2; TCRdb's D call of TRBD1 is untestable without DNA. The CDR3 spans 15 residues.

The J gene is TRBJ2-1, the V gene TRBV4-2; the TCRdb call, TRBD2, lacks DNA for checking. CDR1 and CDR2 from the germline V gene are LGHNA and YNFKEQ. This CDR3 has 17 amino acids. Here the CDR3 reads CASSQEGTGPLWNEQFF.

The chain recombines TRBV28 with TRBJ2-7. Germline V gene sequence: CDR1 MDHEN, CDR2 SYDVKM. The length of the CDR3 is 14 residues. CDR3 residues: CASSFGLNPLEQYF. Based on the CDR3 plus reference TRBV28 and TRBJ2-7, the full variable domain is DVKVTQSSRYLVKRTGEKVFLECVQDMDHENMFWYRQDPGLGLRLIYFSYDVKMKEKGDIPEGYSVSREKKERFSLILESASTNQTSMYLCASSFGLNPLEQYFGPGTRLTVT.

CDR3 sequence: CASSITGGAAETQYF. The chain uses TRBV19 and TRBJ2-5; TCRdb's assignment of TRBD1 cannot be checked, as there is no DNA. Per the germline V gene, CDR1 is LNHDA and CDR2 is SQIVND (reference sequence). The CDR3 has 15 residues.

The gene calls are TRBV5-4 and TRBJ2-7; TCRdb's D gene call, TRBD1, goes unchecked for lack of DNA. The germline V gene encodes CDR1 SGHNT and CDR2 YYREEE (reference sequence). This CDR3 contains 11 residues. CDR3 sequence: CASAHGGEQYF.

The chain combines TRBV15 with TRBJ2-5; checking the TCRdb D call of TRBD2 is not possible without DNA. The germline V gene encodes CDR1 LNHNV and CDR2 YYDKDF (reference sequence). The CDR3 contains 19 residues. The CDR3 sequence: CATSRDLGQAGGPQETQYF.

The chain employs TRBV6-2 or TRBV6-3 and TRBJ2-7; TCRdb outputs TRBD2, but without DNA this stays unchecked. This CDR3 is 16 amino acids long. CDR1 and CDR2 (germline): MNHEY, SVGEGT. CDR3 sequence reads: CASRASWSSSSYEQYF.

The chain uses TRBV9 and TRBJ2-7; TCRdb outputs TRBD2, but without DNA this stays unchecked. The CDR3 loop spans 12 amino acids. From germline, CDR1 is SGDLS and CDR2 YYNGEE. The CDR3 loop reads CASSPGGAEKYF.

The genes are TRBV19 and TRBJ1-1. CDR1 is LNHDA and CDR2 is SQIVND in the germline V gene (reference sequence). The length of the CDR3 is 14 residues. Here the CDR3 reads CASSMGGGRTEAFF.

The chain links TRBV28 to TRBJ2-7. In germline, CDR1 is MDHEN, CDR2 SYDVKM. The CDR3 loop spans 13 amino acids. The CDR3 loop is CASKKTYSYEQYF. Drawing the rest from reference TRBV28 and TRBJ2-7, the complete variable domain is DVKVTQSSRYLVKRTGEKVFLECVQDMDHENMFWYRQDPGLGLRLIYFSYDVKMKEKGDIPEGYSVSREKKERFSLILESASTNQTSMYLCASKKTYSYEQYFGPGTRLTVT.

The CDR3 loop reads CASSLPTQAAGLTF. The V gene is TRBV12-3 or TRBV12-4, the J gene TRBJ1-2. The CDR3 sequence is 14 residues long.

This rearrangement joins TRBV10-2 to TRBJ2-1. CDR3 size: 11 residues. The germline gives CDR1 WSHSY, CDR2 SAAADI. The CDR3: CASSDSNEQFF.

This rearrangement joins TRBV3-1 to TRBJ2-1; as DNA is missing, the TRBD1 call by TCRdb cannot be tested. CDR3 length: 15 residues. The V gene's germline CDR1 is LGHDT and CDR2 YNNKEL (reference sequence). CDR3 amino acids: CASSPARGEYNEQFF.

The V call is TRBV5-5, the J call TRBJ2-1. This CDR3 has 15 residues. From germline, CDR1 is SGHKS and CDR2 YYEKEE (reference sequence). CDR3 in amino acids: CASSLYWGPYNEQFF.

The chain links TRBV15 to TRBJ2-3; the TCRdb call, TRBD2, lacks DNA for checking. Germline values: CDR1 LNHNV, CDR2 YYDKDF (reference sequence). The CDR3 sequence is 18 residues long. The CDR3 region is CATSRERLAGALTDTQYF.

The chain employs TRBV12-3 or TRBV12-4 and TRBJ1-3. There are 15 residues in the CDR3. CDR3 amino acids: CASSFPVGSGNTIYF.